This TCR beta chain was sequenced in a study of blood T cell repertoires in COVID-19. Across the study: Donors in the United States, Italy and Spain gave samples during acute or convalescent COVID-19. The analysed material was cDNA or gDNA that came from T cells, B-cell-depleted T cells, or PBMCs.

Authors' analysis steps: Researchers report that nucleated cell counts were estimated from reference gene primer amplification. Sequencing was performed with immunoSEQ multiplex PCR; in TCRdb, only in-frame clones are kept and a portion is missing. Clonal size and the V and J genes are those of that table, whereas D and trimming came from the DNA. The table includes about 200,000 clones, 75% to 85% detected once. This TCR was sampled from a human donor in a cohort sampled during active COVID-19. The source material was peripheral blood.

The CDR3 protein is CASSRGTNSNEKLFF. CDR3 DNA sequence: TGTGCCAGCTCACGTGGGACAAACAGTAATGAAAAACTGTTTTTT. The chain has TRBV18 and TRBJ1-4, with D maybe TRBD1 (6 bases). Germline V gives CDR1 KGHSH, CDR2 LQKENI. The CDR3 totals 15 residues. The germline V and J ends were trimmed by 4 bases and 4 bases, with 13 bases remaining between them.